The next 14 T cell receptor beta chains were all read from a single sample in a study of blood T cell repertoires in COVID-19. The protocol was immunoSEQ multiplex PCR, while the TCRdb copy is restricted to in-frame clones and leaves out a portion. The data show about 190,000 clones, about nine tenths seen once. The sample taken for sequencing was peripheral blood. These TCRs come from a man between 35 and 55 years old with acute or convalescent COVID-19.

This chain's CDR3 is CASSLVSRQLNTEAFF. The CDR3 DNA reads TGTGCCAGCAGCTTAGTGTCCAGACAGTTAAACACTGAAGCTTTCTTT. The chain couples TRBV7-2 to TRBJ1-1; D possibly corresponds to TRBD1 (5 bases). Trimming cost V 1 base and J 2 bases, with 14 bases left between them. Per the germline V gene, CDR1 is SGHTA and CDR2 is FQGNSA. This CDR3 is built from 16 residues.

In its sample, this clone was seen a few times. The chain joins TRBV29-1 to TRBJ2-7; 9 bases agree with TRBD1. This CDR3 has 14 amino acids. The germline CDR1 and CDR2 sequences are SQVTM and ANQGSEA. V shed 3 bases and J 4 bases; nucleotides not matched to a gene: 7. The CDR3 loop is CSVDGGTGLYEQYF. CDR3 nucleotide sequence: TGCAGCGTTGATGGCGGGACAGGGTTATACGAGCAGTACTTC.

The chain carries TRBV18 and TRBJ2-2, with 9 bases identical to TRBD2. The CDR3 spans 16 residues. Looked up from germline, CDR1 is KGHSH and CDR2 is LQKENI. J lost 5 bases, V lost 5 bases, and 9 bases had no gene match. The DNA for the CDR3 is TGTGCCAGCTCATCTTCGACTAGCGGCGTTACCGGGGAGCTGTTTTTT. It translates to CASSSSTSGVTGELFF.

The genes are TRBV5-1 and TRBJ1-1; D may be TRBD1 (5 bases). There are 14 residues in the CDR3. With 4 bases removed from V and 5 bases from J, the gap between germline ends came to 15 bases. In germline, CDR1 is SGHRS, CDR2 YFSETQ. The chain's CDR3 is CASSAYQGGTEAFF. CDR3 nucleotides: TGCGCCAGCAGCGCCTATCAGGGAGGAACTGAAGCTTTCTTT.

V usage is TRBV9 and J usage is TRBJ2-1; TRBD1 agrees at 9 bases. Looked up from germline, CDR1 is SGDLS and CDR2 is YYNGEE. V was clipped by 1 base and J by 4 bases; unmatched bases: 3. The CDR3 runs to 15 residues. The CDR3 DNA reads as TGTGCCAGCAGCGTATCCGGGACAGGGTACAATGAGCAGTTCTTC. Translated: CASSVSGTGYNEQFF.

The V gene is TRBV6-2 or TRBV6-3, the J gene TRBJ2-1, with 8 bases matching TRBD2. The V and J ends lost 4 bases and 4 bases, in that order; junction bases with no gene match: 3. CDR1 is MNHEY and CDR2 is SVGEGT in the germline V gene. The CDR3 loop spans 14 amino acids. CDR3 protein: CASSSGGGYNEQFF. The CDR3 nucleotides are TGTGCCAGCAGTTCCGGGGGGGGGTACAATGAGCAGTTCTTC.

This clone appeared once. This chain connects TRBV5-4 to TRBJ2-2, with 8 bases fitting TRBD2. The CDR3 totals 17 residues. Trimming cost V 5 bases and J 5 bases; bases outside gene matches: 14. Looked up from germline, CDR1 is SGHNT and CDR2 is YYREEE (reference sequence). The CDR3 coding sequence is TGTGCCAGCAGTCGCCCGCTAACGGGGGGGCATACCGGGGAGCTGTTTTTT. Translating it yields CASSRPLTGGHTGELFF.

The CDR3 DNA follows: TGTGCCACCAGCAGAGCCGGGGACAGGGCAACAGATACGCAGTATTTT. Translating gives CATSRAGDRATDTQYF. The V gene is TRBV15, the J gene TRBJ2-3; 9 bases map to TRBD1. V was clipped by 1 base and J by 3 bases; unmatched bases: 5. The CDR3 contains 16 residues. The germline gives CDR1 LNHNV, CDR2 YYDKDF (reference sequence).

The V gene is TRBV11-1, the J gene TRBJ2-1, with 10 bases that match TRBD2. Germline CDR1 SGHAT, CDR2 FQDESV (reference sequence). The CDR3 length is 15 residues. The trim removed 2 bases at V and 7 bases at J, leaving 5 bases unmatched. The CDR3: CASSLPSGGKNEQFF. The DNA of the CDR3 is TGTGCCAGCAGCTTACCTAGCGGGGGTAAAAATGAGCAGTTCTTC.

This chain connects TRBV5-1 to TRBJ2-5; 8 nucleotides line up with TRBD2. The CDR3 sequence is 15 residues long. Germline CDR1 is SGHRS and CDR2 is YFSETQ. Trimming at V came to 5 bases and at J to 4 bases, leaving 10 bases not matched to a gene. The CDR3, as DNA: TGCGCCAGCAGGGCGGGGGGCACCGAGGTAGAGACCCAGTACTTC. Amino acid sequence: CASRAGGTEVETQYF.

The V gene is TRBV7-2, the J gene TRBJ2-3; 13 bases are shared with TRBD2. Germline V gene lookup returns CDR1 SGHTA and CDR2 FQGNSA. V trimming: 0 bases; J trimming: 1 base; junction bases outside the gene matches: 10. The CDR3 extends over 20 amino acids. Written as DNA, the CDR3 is TGTGCCAGCAGCTTAGCATCCCCGTACGGACTAGCGGGGGGCACAGATACGCAGTATTTT. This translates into CASSLASPYGLAGGTDTQYF.

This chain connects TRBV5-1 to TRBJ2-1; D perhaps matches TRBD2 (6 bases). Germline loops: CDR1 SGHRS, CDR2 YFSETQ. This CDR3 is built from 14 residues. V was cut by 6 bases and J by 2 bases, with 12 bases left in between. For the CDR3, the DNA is TGCGCCAGCACGGTCGCGGGAACCTACAATGAGCAGTTCTTC. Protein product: CASTVAGTYNEQFF.

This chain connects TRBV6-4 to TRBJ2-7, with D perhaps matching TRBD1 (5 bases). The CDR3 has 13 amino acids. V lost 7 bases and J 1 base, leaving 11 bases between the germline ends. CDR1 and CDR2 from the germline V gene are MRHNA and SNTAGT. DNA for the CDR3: TGTGCCAGCACGTCGGCAGGGTCCTACGAGCAGTACTTC. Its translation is CASTSAGSYEQYF.

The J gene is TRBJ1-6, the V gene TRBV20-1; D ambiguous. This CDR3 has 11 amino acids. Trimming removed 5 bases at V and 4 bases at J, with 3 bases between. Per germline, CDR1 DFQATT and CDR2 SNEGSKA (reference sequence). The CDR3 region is CSAPYNSPLHF. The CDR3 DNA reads TGCAGTGCTCCTTATAATTCACCCCTCCACTTT.